This T cell receptor beta chain was identified during a study of T cells expressing NK-cell markers. CDR1 and CDR2 (germline): SGHKS, YYEKEE (reference sequence). The CDR3 covers 15 residues. Reprocessing the 5' RACE reads, TCRdb reports a single entry for every CDR3 protein and omits DNA. This table holds fewer than 550,000 distinct CDR3 sequences. The rearrangement joins TRBV5-5 to TRBJ1-5. The receptor was isolated from a woman in her fifties or sixties in good health. Material for sequencing was blood T cells: a sorted CD56 or NKG2C T cell subset, CD4+ or CD8+ T cells, or bulk PBMC T cells (not recorded which). The CDR3 here is CASSLFLSSNQPQHF.